Shown below are 21 T cell receptor beta chains from a single sample sequenced in a study of blood T cell repertoires in COVID-19. The protocol was immunoSEQ multiplex PCR, while the TCRdb copy is restricted to in-frame clones and leaves out a portion. The sample records 99,000 or so clones, 80% to 85% being singletons. Input material: peripheral blood. Every receptor here comes from a man aged 70 or older with active or convalescent COVID-19.

The chain links TRBV7-8 to TRBJ1-5; D gene uncertain. The germline CDR1 and CDR2 sequences are SGHVS and FQNEAQ. The CDR3 length is 14 residues. Trimming took 4 bases from V and 3 from J, leaving 10 bases between them. CDR3: CASSWAQTNQPQHF. As DNA, the CDR3 is TGTGCCAGCAGCTGGGCACAGACCAATCAGCCCCAGCATTTT. Looking up the rest from reference TRBV7-8 and TRBJ1-5 gives the full variable domain: GAGVSQSPRYKVAKRGQDVALRCDPISGHVSLFWYQQALGQGPEFLTYFQNEAQLDKSGLPSDRFFAERPEGSVSTLKIQRTQQEDSAVYLCASSWAQTNQPQHFGDGTRLSIL.

J is TRBJ2-7 and V is TRBV2; the D gene is possibly TRBD1 (6 bases). The CDR3 totals 15 residues. CDR1 is SNHLY, CDR2 FYNNEI, per germline. V dropped 7 bases and J dropped 2 bases, with 18 bases sitting between them. CDR3 bases: TGTGCCAGCAAGGTAGGGGGATCGGGAACCTACGAGCAGTACTTC. It codes for CASKVGGSGTYEQYF.

This chain joins TRBV15 and TRBJ2-1; 10 bases line up with TRBD1. V trimming: 2 bases; J trimming: 5 bases; junction bases outside the gene matches: 9. CDR1 is LNHNV, CDR2 YYDKDF, per germline (reference sequence). This CDR3 is 17 amino acids long. The CDR3 is CATSRLPGTGDNNEQFF. In nucleotides, the CDR3 is TGTGCCACCAGCAGACTACCCGGGACAGGGGACAACAATGAGCAGTTCTTC.

This chain connects TRBV5-1 to TRBJ2-5; 9 bases are shared with TRBD1. Germline loops: CDR1 SGHRS, CDR2 YFSETQ. This CDR3 has 14 residues. J lost 4 bases, V lost 7 bases, and 8 bases had no gene match. CDR3 loop: CASSDTGGTETQYF. The CDR3, as DNA: TGCGCCAGCTCGGATACAGGGGGCACAGAGACCCAGTACTTC. The full variable domain, in which reference TRBV5-1 and TRBJ2-5 provide the parts outside the CDR3, is KAGVTQTPRYLIKTRGQQVTLSCSPISGHRSVSWYQQTPGQGLQFLFEYFSETQRNKGNFPGRFSGRQFSNSRSEMNVSTLELGDSALYLCASSDTGGTETQYFGPGTRLLVL.

In this sample, this clone turned up once. The genes are TRBV11-3 and TRBJ1-3; perhaps TRBD1 as D (6 bases). In germline, CDR1 is SGHNT, CDR2 YENEEA. CDR3 length: 15 amino acids. V gave up 7 bases and J gave up 5 bases, with 18 bases separating them. CDR3 coding DNA: TGTGCCAGCAACTCCACAGGGAAAAAGAGAAACACCATATATTTT. The encoded protein is CASNSTGKKRNTIYF.

This chain links TRBV2 with TRBJ1-4, with 7 positions matching TRBD1. The CDR3 is made up of 14 amino acids. The ends lost 6 bases at V and 4 bases at J; junction bases unmatched: 5. In germline, CDR1 is SNHLY, CDR2 FYNNEI. DNA for the CDR3: TGTGCCAGCAGCCTGACAGGGTTTAATGAAAAACTGTTTTTT. Amino acid sequence: CASSLTGFNEKLFF.

The rearrangement joins TRBV7-9 to TRBJ2-7; no definite D call. V was pared by 0 bases and J by 6 bases, with 12 bases between. The germline CDR1 and CDR2 sequences are SEHNR and FQNEAQ (reference sequence). This CDR3 has 14 amino acids. The CDR3 reads CASSLAVLYSEQYF. CDR3 coding DNA: TGTGCCAGCAGCTTAGCGGTACTCTACTCCGAGCAGTACTTC.

The chain is built from TRBV25-1 and TRBJ1-2, with TRBD1 matching 9 bases. The ends lost 3 bases at V and 0 bases at J; junction bases unmatched: 2. Germline CDR1 and CDR2: MGHDK and SYGVNS. This CDR3 has 15 residues. CDR3 nucleotides: TGTGCCAGCAGTGATACAGGGGGCGCTAACTATGGCTACACCTTC. Residues: CASSDTGGANYGYTF.

The chain carries TRBV9 and TRBJ2-3; 12 bases match TRBD2. Looked up from germline, CDR1 is SGDLS and CDR2 is YYNGEE. The CDR3 loop spans 17 amino acids. V shed 0 bases, J shed 3 bases, and the junction held 5 bases outside the gene matches. This chain's CDR3 is CASSVAPTSGGTDTQYF. The CDR3 region has the DNA TGTGCCAGCAGCGTAGCCCCGACTAGCGGGGGTACAGATACGCAGTATTTT.

V is TRBV5-4 and J is TRBJ1-4; 9 positions match TRBD1. V gave up 4 bases and J gave up 6 bases; unmatched junction bases: 7. CDR1 SGHNT and CDR2 YYREEE come from the germline V gene (reference sequence). The CDR3 is made up of 15 amino acids. CDR3: CASSQGGQGDEKLFF. DNA for the CDR3: TGTGCCAGCAGCCAGGGGGGACAGGGTGATGAAAAACTGTTTTTT.

The rearrangement uses TRBV30 and TRBJ1-3, with 7 bases matching TRBD1. CDR1 GTSNPN and CDR2 SVGIG come from the germline V gene (reference sequence). V lost 7 bases, J lost 0 bases, and 3 bases stayed unmatched. CDR3 length equals 13 residues. CDR3 sequence: CAFGDSSGNTIYF. The CDR3 bases are TGTGCCTTTGGGGACAGCTCTGGAAACACCATATATTTT. The entire variable domain, with the rest obtained from reference TRBV30 and TRBJ1-3, is as follows: SQTIHQWPATLVQPVGSPLSLECTVEGTSNPNLYWYRQAAGRGLQLLFYSVGIGQISSEVPQNLSASRPQDRQFILSSKKLLLSDSGFYLCAFGDSSGNTIYFGEGSWLTVV.

V gene TRBV5-1 combines with J gene TRBJ2-3; 11 bases are shared with TRBD2. CDR3 length: 17 residues. The V gene end was trimmed by 3 bases and the J gene end by 0 bases; junction bases not matched to a gene: 6. From germline, CDR1 is SGHRS and CDR2 YFSETQ. The CDR3 DNA is TGCGCCAGCAGCTCCGGGACTAGCGGCTCTAGCACAGATACGCAGTATTTT. Amino acids: CASSSGTSGSSTDTQYF.

Only one count was recorded for this clone. The chain employs TRBV19 and TRBJ2-7; D may be TRBD1 (6 bases). The CDR3 contains 13 residues. Trimming removed 5 bases at V and 5 bases at J, with 13 bases between. Looked up from germline, CDR1 is LNHDA and CDR2 is SQIVND (reference sequence). The CDR3 protein is CASSSGQIHEQYF. The CDR3, as DNA: TGTGCCAGTAGTTCAGGACAGATCCACGAGCAGTACTTC.

J is TRBJ1-5 and V is TRBV2; 7 bases map to TRBD1. Germline assignment: CDR1 SNHLY and CDR2 FYNNEI. CDR3 length: 13 amino acids. V shed 5 bases and J 5 bases; nucleotides not matched to a gene: 3. CDR3 sequence: CASSYDRDQPQHF. The CDR3 coding sequence is TGTGCCAGCAGTTACGACAGGGATCAGCCCCAGCATTTT.

This rearrangement joins TRBV10-1 to TRBJ1-1; D is ambiguous. CDR3 length: 14 residues. Germline CDR1 is WNHNN and CDR2 is SYGVQD (reference sequence). Trimming took off 6 bases at V and 8 bases at J, with 19 bases between the two ends. The CDR3 loop reads CASRLPPGNGEAFF. DNA of the CDR3: TGCGCCAGCAGGCTCCCTCCGGGGAACGGGGAAGCTTTCTTT.

The V call is TRBV7-9, the J call TRBJ2-1, with D maybe TRBD2 (7 bases). This CDR3 has 16 residues. V lost 3 bases, J lost 3 bases, and 15 bases lay in between. Germline assignment: CDR1 SEHNR and CDR2 FQNEAQ (reference sequence). DNA for the CDR3: TGTGCCAGCAGCTTGTTTCGGGGGGCGCACTACAATGAGCAGTTCTTC. Protein: CASSLFRGAHYNEQFF.

The chain recombines TRBV28 with TRBJ1-3; possible D gene TRBD1, 5 bases. The CDR3 is 15 residues long. Germline V gives CDR1 MDHEN, CDR2 SYDVKM. The V end was cut by 2 bases, the J end by 0 bases, with 8 bases between. CDR3 DNA sequence: TGTGCCAGCAGTTTAGGGGCCCACTCTGGAAACACCATATATTTT. The encoded protein is CASSLGAHSGNTIYF.

V gene TRBV19 combines with J gene TRBJ2-1; TRBD2 aligns across 10 bases. The V gene's germline CDR1 is LNHDA and CDR2 SQIVND (reference sequence). The CDR3 length is 14 residues. The junction had 1 base not matched to a gene; V was cut back by 3 bases and J by 5 bases. In DNA, the CDR3 is TGTGCCAGTAGTATCACTAGCGGGAACAATGAGCAGTTCTTC. This encodes CASSITSGNNEQFF.

The V call is TRBV10-2, the J call TRBJ2-1, with D possibly being TRBD1 (5 bases). This CDR3 spans 16 amino acids. V shed 0 bases and J shed 6 bases, with 15 bases lying between them. Germline CDR1 reads WSHSY; CDR2 reads SAAADI. The CDR3 nucleotides are TGCGCCAGCAGTGAGTCGTGGGCAGGTAGGGGCAATGAGCAGTTCTTC. Its protein product is CASSESWAGRGNEQFF.

The V gene is TRBV7-6, the J gene TRBJ2-5, with D tentatively TRBD2 (6 bases). The CDR3 is made up of 15 amino acids. The germline CDR1 and CDR2 sequences are SGHVS and FNYEAQ. V was pared by 5 bases and J by 5 bases, with 18 bases between. This CDR3 reads CASSPGVGGGETQYF. In DNA form, the CDR3 reads TGTGCCAGCAGCCCGGGGGTGGGCGGAGGCGAGACCCAGTACTTC.

The J gene is TRBJ1-3, the V gene TRBV3-1 (or the pseudogene TRBV3-2), with a tentative D call TRBD1 (5 bases). The V end lost 0 bases, the J end lost 10 bases, and 10 bases lay between the germline ends. Germline V gene sequence: CDR1 LGHDT, CDR2 YNNKEL (reference sequence). CDR3 length: 13 amino acids. The CDR3 is CASSQDSKGTIYF. CDR3 bases: TGTGCCAGCAGCCAAGATAGCAAGGGGACCATATATTTT.